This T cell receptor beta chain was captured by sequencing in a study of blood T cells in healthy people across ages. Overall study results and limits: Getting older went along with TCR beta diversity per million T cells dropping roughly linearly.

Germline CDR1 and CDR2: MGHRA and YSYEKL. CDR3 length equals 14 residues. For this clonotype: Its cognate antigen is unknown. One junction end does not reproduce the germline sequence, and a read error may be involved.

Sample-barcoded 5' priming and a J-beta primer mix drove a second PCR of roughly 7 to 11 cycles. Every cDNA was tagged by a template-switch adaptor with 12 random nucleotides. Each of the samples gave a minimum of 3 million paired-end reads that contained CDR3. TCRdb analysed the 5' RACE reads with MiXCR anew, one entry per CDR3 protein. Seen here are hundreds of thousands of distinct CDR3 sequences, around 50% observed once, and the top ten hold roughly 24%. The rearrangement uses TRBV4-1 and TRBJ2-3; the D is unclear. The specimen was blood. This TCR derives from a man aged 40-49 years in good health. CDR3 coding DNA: TGCGCCAGCACCCAACCGAAGATCACAGATACGCAGTATTTT. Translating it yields CASTQPKITDTQYF.